The 3 T cell receptor beta chains listed next were all sequenced from one sample in a study of blood T cells in healthy people across ages. Sample-barcoded 5' priming and a J-beta primer mix drove a second PCR of roughly 6 to 12 cycles. From the 5' RACE reads, TCRdb called clonotypes with MiXCR, one entry per CDR3 protein. The table has 650,000 to 800,000 distinct CDR3 sequences, more than 45% seen once. Sequenced: blood. Receptor source: a woman of 80 years or more in good health.

In this sample, this clonotype turned up many times. This chain uses TRBV20-1 with TRBJ2-1; 10 bases align to TRBD2. The junction had 9 bases not matched to a gene; V was cut back by 6 bases and J by 7 bases. Germline V gene sequence: CDR1 DFQATT, CDR2 SNEGSKA (reference sequence). The CDR3 has 14 residues. CDR3 sequence reads: CSAALAGLVNEQFF. DNA of the CDR3: TGCAGTGCCGCACTAGCGGGATTGGTTAATGAGCAGTTCTTC.

This clonotype has at least ten counts. The chain joins TRBV24-1 to TRBJ2-1, with D possibly TRBD1 on 6 matching bases. Trimming pared 7 bases from V and 4 bases from J, leaving 16 bases between. The CDR3 consists of 15 residues. Germline V lookup: CDR1 KGHDR, CDR2 SFDVKD. The CDR3: CATSADRSSYNEQFF. CDR3 in DNA: TGTGCCACCAGCGCCGACAGGTCATCGTACAATGAGCAGTTCTTC.

Concerning this clonotype itself: Given a much more abundant clone one base away, this may be a read error. V gene TRBV5-1 combines with J gene TRBJ2-7; D ambiguous. Trimming shortened V by 4 bases and J by 3 bases, and 11 bases separated the two germline ends. The CDR3 is 13 amino acids. The germline V gene has CDR1 SGHRS and CDR2 YFSETQ. The CDR3 loop is CASSVDGIYEQYF. Written as DNA, the CDR3 is TGCGCCAGCAGCGTGGATGGGATCTACGAGCAGTACTTC.